The entry below describes one T cell receptor (beta chain). The data derive from a study of blood T cell repertoires in COVID-19. Across the whole study: Italy, Spain and the United States were the sources of the convalescent and acute COVID-19 samples. T cells, B-cell-depleted T cells, or PBMCs provided the cDNA or gDNA that served as material.

The CDR3 totals 17 residues. Original methodology: Reference gene primer amplification in the assay estimated nucleated cell counts. The table came from immunoSEQ multiplex PCR; TCRdb's copy has only in-frame clones and leaves some out. V and J calls plus clone size are reproduced from that table; the DNA served to infer D and trimming. The table has 90,000 to 110,000 clones, 84% seen once. The chain uses TRBV21-1 and TRBJ1-1; TRBD1, the D gene given by the table, was not confirmed from the DNA. TRBV21-1 is marked as a pseudogene. The source material was peripheral blood. The receptor was isolated from a woman in her forties or fifties with acute or convalescent COVID-19. CDR3 residues: CASSKEGDRVVFTEAFF. The CDR3 DNA is TGTGCCAGCAGCAAAGAGGGGGACAGGGTGGTTTTCACTGAAGCTTTCTTT.